The 22 T cell receptor beta chains below all came from one sample that was sequenced in a study of regulatory T cells in long-lasting Graves disease. Specified time point: persistent/refractory GD, antithyroid drugs over 5 years with positive TRAb. PBMC RNA served as the TCR library source. Building the TCR beta libraries relied on iRepertoire HTBI primers, and CDR3 regions underwent Arm-PCR. A single record per CDR3 protein comes from TCRdb applying MiXCR to the multiplex PCR reads. The sample lists about 660,000 distinct CDR3 sequences, about 32% occurring once. This specimen was peripheral blood mononuclear cells (PBMCs), taken when the disease was refractory, from a patient treated with antithyroid drugs. The receptor set was obtained from a female donor with Graves disease.

This clonotype turned up a few times. V is TRBV12-3 or TRBV12-4 and J is TRBJ1-1, with D uncertain. This CDR3 is built from 15 residues. Trimming removed 7 bases from V and 4 bases from J, with 19 bases in between. CDR3 bases: TGTGCCAGCACCCTTTTGTTCCGGGGAGGCACTGAAGCTTTCTTT. Amino acids: CASTLLFRGGTEAFF.

The chain employs TRBV6-2 or TRBV6-3 and TRBJ2-7; D is ambiguous. V was pared by 2 bases and J by 4 bases, with 9 bases between. The germline V gene encodes CDR1 MNHEY and CDR2 SVGEGT. The CDR3 totals 13 residues. The DNA for the CDR3 is TGTGCCAGCAGTTACGGTCGCGAATACGAGCAGTACTTC. Its protein is CASSYGREYEQYF.

The chain combines TRBV12-3 or TRBV12-4 with TRBJ2-5; 9 bases agree with TRBD2. V was clipped by 5 bases and J by 4 bases; unmatched bases: 2. The CDR3 runs to 13 residues. The CDR3 here is CASSGTSPETQYF. CDR3 nucleotides: TGTGCCAGCAGTGGGACTAGCCCAGAGACCCAGTACTTC.

The chain uses TRBV7-9 and TRBJ1-1; the D is unclear. The V end lost 5 bases, the J end lost 5 bases, and 12 bases lay between the germline ends. The CDR3 spans 13 residues. Per germline, CDR1 SEHNR and CDR2 FQNEAQ (reference sequence). CDR3 nucleotide sequence: TGTGCCAGCAGCCCCCCTACTGGGACTGAAGCTTTCTTT. It specifies CASSPPTGTEAFF.

V and J are TRBV11-2 and TRBJ1-2; D uncertain. Trimming took 2 bases from V and 2 from J, leaving 15 bases between them. Germline CDR1 and CDR2: SGHAT and FQNNGV. The CDR3 covers 16 residues. The CDR3 DNA reads TGTGCCAGCAGCTTACCTACACCGGCGGGGAACTATGGCTACACCTTC. Amino acids: CASSLPTPAGNYGYTF.

This clonotype was seen at least ten times. The chain carries TRBV11-2 and TRBJ1-1; possible D gene TRBD1, 6 bases. In germline, CDR1 is SGHAT, CDR2 FQNNGV. The CDR3 has 15 amino acids. V was shortened by 2 bases and J by 3 bases, with 13 bases between the two germline ends. The CDR3 here is CASSLLGGRYTEAFF. The CDR3 DNA follows: TGTGCCAGCAGCTTACTTGGGGGGCGATACACTGAAGCTTTCTTT.

Comments on this clonotype: A read error may account for a junction end that differs from germline. Written as DNA, the CDR3 is TGTGCCAGCACCGGGACTGGTGTCCACGAGCAGTACTTC. Its protein product is CASTGTGVHEQYF. This chain joins TRBV5-1 and TRBJ2-7, with D maybe TRBD2 (6 bases). The CDR3 runs 13 residues. CDR1 and CDR2 from the germline V gene are SGHRS and YFSETQ.

V is TRBV4-1 and J is TRBJ2-1; no reliable D call. Between the trimmed V and J ends, which lost 1 base and 10 bases, there was a span of 11 bases. Germline-derived CDR1 and CDR2 are MGHRA and YSYEKL. The CDR3 spans 13 residues. The CDR3 nucleotides read TGCGCCAGCAGCCAAGTGGGGATCTGGGAGCAGTTCTTC. Protein sequence: CASSQVGIWEQFF.

Here the CDR3 DNA reads TGCGCCAGCAGCTTGGAGCGGCGGGGCACGAACACTGAAGCTTTCTTT. Its translation: CASSLERRGTNTEAFF. V usage is TRBV5-1 and J usage is TRBJ1-1; TRBD1 is a possible D gene (5 bases). Deletions cut 0 bases from V and 1 base from J, with 13 bases between. The CDR3 is 16 residues long. Per the germline V gene, CDR1 is SGHRS and CDR2 is YFSETQ.

The chain links TRBV12-3 or TRBV12-4 to TRBJ2-7, with D unresolved. V gave up 1 base and J gave up 3 bases, with 10 bases separating them. CDR3 length: 14 amino acids. In DNA form, the CDR3 reads TGTGCCAGCAGTTTAGGAGATAGTCGCTACGAGCAGTACTTC. This translates into CASSLGDSRYEQYF.

V usage is TRBV5-1 and J usage is TRBJ1-2; 8 bases fit TRBD1. Germline V lookup: CDR1 SGHRS, CDR2 YFSETQ. Germline trimming cut 4 bases from V and 8 bases from J; bases unmatched to any gene: 10. This CDR3 is built from 14 residues. The CDR3 sequence: CASSPTQGATGYTF. The CDR3 DNA follows: TGCGCCAGCAGCCCGACCCAGGGGGCGACGGGCTACACCTTC. The whole variable domain, filled in from reference TRBV5-1 and TRBJ1-2, reads KAGVTQTPRYLIKTRGQQVTLSCSPISGHRSVSWYQQTPGQGLQFLFEYFSETQRNKGNFPGRFSGRQFSNSRSEMNVSTLELGDSALYLCASSPTQGATGYTFGSGTRLTVV.

The rearrangement links TRBV2 to TRBJ2-7, with D maybe TRBD2 (5 bases). The CDR3 runs to 15 residues. From germline, CDR1 is SNHLY and CDR2 FYNNEI. V gave up 2 bases and J gave up 7 bases, with 18 bases separating them. The CDR3 sequence is CASSEIGLASSEQYF. CDR3 bases: TGTGCCAGCAGTGAAATTGGACTTGCATCGAGTGAGCAGTACTTC.

The CDR3 protein is CASSLKGALATNEKLFF. The CDR3 region has the DNA TGTGCCAGCAGCTTAAAGGGGGCCCTTGCAACTAATGAAAAACTGTTTTTT. The chain employs TRBV7-9 and TRBJ1-4; 7 nucleotides match TRBD1. The CDR3 runs to 17 residues. Germline V CDR1 and CDR2: SEHNR, FQNEAQ (reference sequence). V was clipped by 2 bases and J by 0 bases; unmatched bases: 6.

This clonotype showed up many times. V and J are TRBV12-3 or TRBV12-4 and TRBJ1-6; no reliable D call. V lost 5 bases to trimming and J lost 10 bases, with 12 bases between them. CDR3 size: 13 residues. Written as DNA, the CDR3 is TGTGCCAGCAGTACTCAGGTTTGGTCACCCCTCCACTTT. It yields the protein CASSTQVWSPLHF.

This clonotype was observed a few times. The rearrangement links TRBV7-2 to TRBJ2-4; TRBD2 matches 7 bases. The CDR3 loop spans 18 amino acids. Germline trimming cut 5 bases from V and 0 bases from J; bases unmatched to any gene: 13. CDR1 and CDR2 (germline): SGHTA, FQGNSA. The CDR3 DNA sequence: TGTGCCAGCAGCACCCAACTAGCGCCCGCACGAGCCAAAAACATTCAGTACTTC. As protein: CASSTQLAPARAKNIQYF.

The chain links TRBV5-1 to TRBJ1-1; perhaps TRBD1 as D (6 bases). This CDR3 contains 16 residues. CDR1 and CDR2 from the germline V gene are SGHRS and YFSETQ. V lost 0 bases to trimming and J lost 3 bases, with 15 bases between them. The CDR3 sequence is CASSLVQGEMYTEAFF. The CDR3 bases are TGCGCCAGCAGCTTGGTACAGGGCGAAATGTACACTGAAGCTTTCTTT.

This clonotype has only one observation. V is TRBV2 and J is TRBJ2-5, with a weak D call TRBD2 (5 bases). The germline CDR1 and CDR2 sequences are SNHLY and FYNNEI. Trimming took off 5 bases at V and 3 bases at J, with 10 bases between the two ends. The CDR3 has 13 amino acids. CDR3 bases: TGTGCCAGCAGTCTAACTAGAAAAGAGACCCAGTACTTC. This gives the protein CASSLTRKETQYF.

This clonotype has a handful of counts. V gene TRBV11-2 combines with J gene TRBJ1-4, with a tentative D call TRBD1 (6 bases). The germline CDR1 and CDR2 sequences are SGHAT and FQNNGV. The CDR3 totals 13 residues. V was clipped by 5 bases and J by 13 bases, with 17 bases between them. CDR3 sequence (DNA): TGTGCCAGCAGCCCCGGGGGCGTAGTACGACTGTTTTTT. Translated, it gives CASSPGGVVRLFF.

This clonotype turned up a few times. The chain links TRBV24-1 to TRBJ2-5; 7 nucleotides agree with TRBD2. V shed 3 bases, J shed 5 bases, and the junction held 5 bases outside the gene matches. The CDR3 is 14 residues long. Germline lookup yields CDR1 KGHDR and CDR2 SFDVKD. CDR3 loop: CATSDPGGGETQYF. The CDR3 bases are TGTGCCACCAGTGATCCGGGAGGCGGGGAGACCCAGTACTTC.

This rearrangement joins TRBV6-2 or TRBV6-3 to TRBJ1-5, with no clear D. Trimming removed 5 bases at V and 9 bases at J, with 20 bases between. The germline gives CDR1 MNHEY, CDR2 SVGEGT. The CDR3 totals 15 residues. For the CDR3, the DNA is TGTGCCAGCAGTGCAAACGGGCCCTCTGGTGGGCCCCAGCATTTT. It codes for CASSANGPSGGPQHF.

A remark on this clonotype: The junction shows a germline mismatch at one end, possibly a read error. V usage is TRBV9 and J usage is TRBJ2-7, with TRBD1 matching 7 bases. Germline CDR1 is SGDLS and CDR2 is YYNGEE. This CDR3 has 13 amino acids. The CDR3 sequence: CAGSRGQSYEQYF. The CDR3 nucleotides read TGTGCCGGCAGCCGGGGACAGTCCTACGAGCAGTACTTC.

In the case of this clonotype: A much larger clone differs from this one at a single base, so this may be a read error. This chain uses TRBV12-3 or TRBV12-4 with TRBJ1-2; no clear D. The CDR3 consists of 12 residues. The V end lost 6 bases, the J end lost 8 bases, and 13 bases lay between the germline ends. The CDR3 region has the DNA TGTGCCAGCAGGGACCATGGAGGGGGCTACACCTTC. It translates to CASRDHGGGYTF.